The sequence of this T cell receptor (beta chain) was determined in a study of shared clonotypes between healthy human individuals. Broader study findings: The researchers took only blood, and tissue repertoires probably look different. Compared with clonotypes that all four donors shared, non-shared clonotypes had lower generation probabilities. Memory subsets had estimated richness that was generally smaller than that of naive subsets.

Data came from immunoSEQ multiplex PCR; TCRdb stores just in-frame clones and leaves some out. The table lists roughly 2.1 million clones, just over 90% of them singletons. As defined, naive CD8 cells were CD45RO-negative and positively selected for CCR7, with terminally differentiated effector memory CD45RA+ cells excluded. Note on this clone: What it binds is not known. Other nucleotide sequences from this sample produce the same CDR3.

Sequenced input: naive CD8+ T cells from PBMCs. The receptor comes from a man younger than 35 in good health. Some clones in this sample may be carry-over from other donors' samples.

Written as DNA, the CDR3 is TGTGCCAGCAGCCTGGGACAGGGAAGCTCCTACGAGCAGTACTTC. Its protein is CASSLGQGSSYEQYF. The chain employs TRBV14 and TRBJ2-7; 9 bases fit TRBD1. After removal of 4 bases from V and 0 bases from J, the junction contained 4 bases not matched to a gene. The length of the CDR3 is 15 residues. Germline CDR1 and CDR2: SGHDN and FVKESK.